This T cell receptor beta chain was identified during a study of blood T cell repertoires in COVID-19. Study background: Acute and convalescent COVID-19 samples came from the United States, Italy and Spain. PBMCs, B-cell-depleted T cells, or T cells provided the cDNA or gDNA that made up the material.

Per the authors' pipeline: Reference gene primer amplification in the assay estimated nucleated cell counts. The method was immunoSEQ multiplex PCR; TCRdb's version includes in-frame clones alone and lacks a portion of them. That table furnishes V, J and clone size, whereas the DNA furnished D and trimming. The sample contains 250,000 to 300,000 clones, 88% of which appear only once. Germline CDR1 is GTSNPN and CDR2 is SVGIG (reference sequence). This CDR3 is 15 amino acids long. Deletions cut 4 bases from V and 6 bases from J, with 20 bases between. This clonotype was obtained from a woman in her thirties or forties who had recovered from COVID-19. This chain links TRBV30 with TRBJ2-3; D is possibly TRBD2 (6 bases). Sample: peripheral blood. CDR3 DNA: TGTGCCTGGACCAAAATTGTCGGGAGAGGGGATACGCAGTATTTT. It yields the protein CAWTKIVGRGDTQYF.